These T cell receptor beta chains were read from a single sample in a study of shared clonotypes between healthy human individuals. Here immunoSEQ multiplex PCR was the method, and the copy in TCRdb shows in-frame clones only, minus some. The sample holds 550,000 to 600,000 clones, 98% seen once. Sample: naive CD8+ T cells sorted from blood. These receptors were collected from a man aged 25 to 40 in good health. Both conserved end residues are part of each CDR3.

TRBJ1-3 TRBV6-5 CASSPAGFSGNTIYF
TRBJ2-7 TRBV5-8 CASSLEGANEQYF
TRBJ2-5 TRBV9 CASSVTSGRASETQYF
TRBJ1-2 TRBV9 CASSPRAGHGYTF
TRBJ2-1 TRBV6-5 CASSYRAGMFF
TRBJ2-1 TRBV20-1 CSAKTDNEQFF
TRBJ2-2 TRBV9 CASSGDTGELFF
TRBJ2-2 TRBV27 CASSYSEGEMAGELFF
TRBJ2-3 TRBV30 CAWSVFESDTQYF
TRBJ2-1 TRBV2 CASSAGTTSYNEQFF
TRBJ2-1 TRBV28 CASKEDPYNEQFF
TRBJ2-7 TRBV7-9 CASSPRTSPSYEQYF
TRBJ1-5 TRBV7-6 CASSRFSNQPQHF
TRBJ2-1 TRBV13 CASSSAQRSPYNEQFF
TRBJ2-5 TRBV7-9 CASSPRTSGETQYF
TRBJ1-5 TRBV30 CAWSVKGGQPQHF
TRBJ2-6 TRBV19 CASSAPRFSGANVLTF
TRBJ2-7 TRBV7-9 CASSPRTSGNPYEQYF
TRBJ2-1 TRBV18 CASSPKTSGRFSGQFF
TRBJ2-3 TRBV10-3 CATLDQSGDTQYF
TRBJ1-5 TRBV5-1 CASSLWTGGNQPQHF
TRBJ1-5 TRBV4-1 CASSQEPPVSVTAQHF
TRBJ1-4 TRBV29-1 CSVVEQFNEKLFF
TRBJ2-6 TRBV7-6 CASSPQGTGFGISGANVLTF
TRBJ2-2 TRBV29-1 CSARAQWGTGELFF
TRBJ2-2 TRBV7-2 CASSLPSGSFITWELFF
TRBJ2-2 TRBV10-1 CASSNVGGVNTGELFF
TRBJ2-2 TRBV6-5 CASSYSEPNTGELFF
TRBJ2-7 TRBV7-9 CASSAPREHGRYEQYF
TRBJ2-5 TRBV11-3 CASSLRGWETQYF
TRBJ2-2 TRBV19 CASQYMSWGSNTGELFF
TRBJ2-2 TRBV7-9 CASSRGHTGELFF
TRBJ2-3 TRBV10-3 CAISDRLAGGTDTQYF
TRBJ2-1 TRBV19 CASSVLGGTYNEQFF
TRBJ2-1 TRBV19 CASTRLAGRLYEQFF
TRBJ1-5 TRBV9 CASSAQGNGNQPQHF
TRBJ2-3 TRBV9 CASSVALATDTQYF
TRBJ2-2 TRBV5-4 CASSLVAEITGELFF
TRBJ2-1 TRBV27 CASSYGTGVYNEQFF
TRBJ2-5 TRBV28 CASSPRPSGRETQYF
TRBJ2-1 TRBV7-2 CASSFQTTTYNEQFF
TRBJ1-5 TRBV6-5 CASATIFGNQPQHF
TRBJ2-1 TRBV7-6 CASSSSGDAGVDEQFF
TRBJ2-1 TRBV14 CASSQRGEKFF
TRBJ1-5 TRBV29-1 CSVALQGVEPQHF
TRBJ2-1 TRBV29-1 CSVEDLGVQDQFF
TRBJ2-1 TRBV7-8 CASSNPGTGYSNEQFF